This record looks at one TCR beta chain sequence and its context. The antigen is undetermined. The data stem from a study of CD8 T cells in Susac syndrome. Roughly 0.45 to 1 ug RNA was reverse transcribed with random hexamers. The amplification used immunoSEQ multiplex PCR on TCR beta CDR3; it spanned 54 Vbeta and 13 Jbeta. MiXCR was run by TCRdb on the immunoSEQ multiplex PCR reads, yielding one entry per CDR3 protein. The table lists about 240,000 distinct CDR3 sequences, 90% to 96% of them singletons. Study observations and caveats: By the study's own acknowledgment, its TCR sequencing and HLA analysis included relatively few individuals.

CDR1 is SGHDN and CDR2 is FVKESK in the germline V gene. Trimming pared 4 bases from V and 8 bases from J, leaving 21 bases between. This CDR3 is 16 amino acids long. This TCR was sampled from a human donor with Susac syndrome. Sequences were obtained from CD4+ T cells from PBMCs. The rearrangement links TRBV14 to TRBJ2-1; perhaps TRBD1 as D (5 bases). In nucleotides, the CDR3 is TGTGCCAGCAGCCCCATCAGACAGTCCCCTGGGGATGAGCAGTTCTTC. As protein: CASSPIRQSPGDEQFF.